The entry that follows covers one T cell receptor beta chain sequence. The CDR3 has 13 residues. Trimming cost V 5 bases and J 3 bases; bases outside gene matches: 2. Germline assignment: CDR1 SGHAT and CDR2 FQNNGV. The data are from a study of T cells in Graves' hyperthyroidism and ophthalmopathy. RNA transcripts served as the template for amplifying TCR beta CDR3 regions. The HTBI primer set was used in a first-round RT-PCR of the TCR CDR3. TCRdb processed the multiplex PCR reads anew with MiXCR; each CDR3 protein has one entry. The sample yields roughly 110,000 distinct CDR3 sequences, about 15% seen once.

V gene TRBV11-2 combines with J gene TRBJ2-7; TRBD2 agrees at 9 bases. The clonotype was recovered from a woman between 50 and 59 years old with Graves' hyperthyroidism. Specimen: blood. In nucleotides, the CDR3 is TGTGCCAGCAGCCGACTAGCGGTCTACGAGCAGTACGTC. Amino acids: CASSRLAVYEQYV.